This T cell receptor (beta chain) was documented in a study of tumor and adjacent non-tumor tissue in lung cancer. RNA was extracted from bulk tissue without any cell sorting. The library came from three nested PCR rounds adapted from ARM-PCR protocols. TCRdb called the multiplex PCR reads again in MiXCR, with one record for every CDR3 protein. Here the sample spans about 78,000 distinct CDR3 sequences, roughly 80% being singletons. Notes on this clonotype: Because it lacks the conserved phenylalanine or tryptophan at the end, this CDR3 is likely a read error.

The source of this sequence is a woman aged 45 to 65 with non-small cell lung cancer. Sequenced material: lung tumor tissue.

The CDR3 region has the DNA TGTACCAGCAGTTCCCTTCGGGGGGGAGCTTTCCTT. Translating it yields CTSSSLRGGAFL. The chain employs TRBV12-3 or TRBV12-4 and TRBJ1-1; D might be TRBD1 (5 bases). CDR3 length: 12 residues.